The clone carrying this TCR beta chain was seen once. Its matching antigen is unknown. This entry is derived from a study of pediatric ulcerative colitis. CDR1 is SNHLY and CDR2 is FYNNEI in the germline V gene. The CDR3 spans 11 residues. Trimming cost V 8 bases and J 10 bases, with 12 bases left between them. Profiling relied on immunoSEQ multiplex PCR, and the TCRdb table lists in-frame clones only, not all of them. The table records approximately 14,000 clones, approximately 90% of them present only once. General study points: A couple of patients had blood samples with substantially reduced template counts.

The J gene is TRBJ2-1, the V gene TRBV2, with D unclear. Sequences were obtained from blood. This TCR derives from a boy aged 5 to 17 with moderate ulcerative colitis. For the CDR3, the DNA is TGTGCCAGCGCCGAACCGGACGAGCAGTTCTTC. This sequence encodes CASAEPDEQFF.